These 14 T cell receptor beta chains were sequenced from one sample in a study of response to subunit inactivated influenza vaccine. TCRdb passed the RT-PCR reads through MiXCR, listing each CDR3 protein once. In the table there are about 800,000 distinct CDR3 sequences, about 20% of which are singletons. The material sequenced was PBMCs from blood, taken 4 to 6 days after vaccination. These receptors were taken from a man aged 45-60 years who received an inactivated influenza vaccine.

The chain couples TRBV5-1 to TRBJ1-4; 8 bases are a match to TRBD1. CDR3 length equals 15 residues. The V and J ends lost 7 bases and 1 base, in that order; junction bases with no gene match: 6. CDR1 SGHRS and CDR2 YFSETQ come from the germline V gene. CDR3 bases: TGCGCCAGCCGTGAAGGACAGGGAACTAATGAAAAACTGTTTTTT. Translation gives CASREGQGTNEKLFF.

In this sample, this clonotype turned up many times. This chain links TRBV12-3 or TRBV12-4 with TRBJ1-1; TRBD1 is a possible D gene (5 bases). This CDR3 spans 13 amino acids. The V end lost 11 bases, the J end lost 4 bases, and 17 bases lay between the germline ends. CDR3 coding DNA: TGTGCCTCGAGGATGGGGGTGGGCACTGAAGCTTTCTTT. This codes for CASRMGVGTEAFF.

The CDR3, as DNA: TGTGCCAGCAGCCAAAGACCAGGGTTACTATTGGAGACCCAGTACTTC. It specifies CASSQRPGLLLETQYF. This chain connects TRBV5-5 to TRBJ2-5; perhaps TRBD1 as D (5 bases). CDR3 size: 16 residues. V was cut by 4 bases and J by 5 bases, with 21 bases left in between. Germline CDR1 is SGHKS and CDR2 is YYEKEE (reference sequence).

The rearrangement uses TRBV3-1 and TRBJ2-3; a weak D match, TRBD1 (5 bases). V lost 6 bases to trimming and J lost 1 base, with 23 bases between them. Germline CDR1 reads LGHDT; CDR2 reads YNNKEL (reference sequence). The CDR3 extends over 18 amino acids. This CDR3 is CASSRDRSHPSGTDTQYF. CDR3 sequence (DNA): TGTGCCAGCAGTCGCGACAGAAGCCATCCATCCGGCACAGATACGCAGTATTTT.

J is TRBJ2-5 and V is TRBV7-2, with 7 bases fitting TRBD1. The CDR3 has 14 amino acids. The ends lost 5 bases at V and 5 bases at J; junction bases unmatched: 8. Germline V gives CDR1 SGHTA, CDR2 FQGNSA. CDR3 in DNA: TGTGCCAGCAGCGTCGACAGGGCCCTCGAGACCCAGTACTTC. Amino acids: CASSVDRALETQYF.

The chain couples TRBV5-1 to TRBJ2-7; a possible D gene is TRBD1 (6 bases). Germline CDR1 is SGHRS and CDR2 is YFSETQ. Trimming removed 0 bases at V and 5 bases at J, with 15 bases between. This CDR3 is built from 15 residues. CDR3 region: CASSLEGQGIDEQYF. For the CDR3, the DNA is TGCGCCAGCAGCTTGGAGGGCCAGGGGATCGACGAGCAGTACTTC.

The chain links TRBV5-1 to TRBJ1-2; perhaps TRBD1 as D (5 bases). The germline gives CDR1 SGHRS, CDR2 YFSETQ. The CDR3 is made up of 13 amino acids. V was shortened by 4 bases and J by 1 base, with 8 bases between the two germline ends. CDR3 loop: CASSRRGNYGYTF. As DNA, the CDR3 is TGCGCCAGCAGCAGGAGGGGTAACTATGGCTACACCTTC.

The CDR3 reads CASTASGTSGIGEQFF. As DNA, the CDR3 is TGTGCCAGCACCGCCTCCGGGACTAGCGGGATTGGTGAGCAGTTCTTC. This chain uses TRBV9 with TRBJ2-1, with 13 nucleotides matching TRBD2. CDR1 SGDLS and CDR2 YYNGEE come from the germline V gene. The CDR3 has 16 residues. V was clipped by 6 bases and J by 9 bases; unmatched bases: 12. The variable domain in full, with the rest retrieved from reference TRBV9 and TRBJ2-1, is DSGVTQTPKHLITATGQRVTLRCSPRSGDLSVYWYQQSLDQGLQFLIQYYNGEERAKGNILERFSAQQFPDLHSELNLSSLELGDSALYFCASTASGTSGIGEQFFGPGTRLTVL.

A few counts support this clonotype. The rearrangement uses TRBV10-3 and TRBJ1-2; D is possibly TRBD1 (5 bases). The V end lost 5 bases, the J end lost 3 bases, and 10 bases lay between the germline ends. Per the germline V gene, CDR1 is ENHRY and CDR2 is SYGVKD. This CDR3 comprises 13 residues. CDR3 coding DNA: TGTGCCATCAGTCCCGGGACGGACTATGGCTACACCTTC. Its translation is CAISPGTDYGYTF.

This clonotype was found a few times. The chain carries TRBV6-5 and TRBJ2-5, with 9 bases matching TRBD2. Germline loops: CDR1 MNHEY, CDR2 SVGAGI. V shed 2 bases and J 2 bases; nucleotides not matched to a gene: 12. There are 18 residues in the CDR3. The CDR3 DNA is TGTGCCAGCAGTTACCGGCCTACTCCTAGCGGGGCTCAAGAGACCCAGTACTTC. This translates into CASSYRPTPSGAQETQYF.

This clonotype was detected only once. The CDR3 sequence is CASSTGITIYF. The CDR3 DNA reads TGTGCCAGCAGTACAGGCATCACCATATATTTT. The chain uses TRBV28 and TRBJ1-3, with D tentatively TRBD1 (5 bases). In germline, CDR1 is MDHEN, CDR2 SYDVKM. Trimming removed 5 bases from V and 9 bases from J, with 8 bases in between. This CDR3 comprises 11 residues.

The chain links TRBV7-2 to TRBJ2-1; 7 bases match TRBD1. The trim removed 5 bases at V and 0 bases at J, leaving 4 bases unmatched. The CDR3 sequence is 15 residues long. Germline V CDR1 and CDR2: SGHTA, FQGNSA. The CDR3 loop is CASSTNRGSYNEQFF. The CDR3 nucleotides read TGTGCCAGCAGCACAAACAGGGGCTCCTACAATGAGCAGTTCTTC.

Many counts were recorded for this clonotype. The chain has TRBV28 and TRBJ2-7; D remains ambiguous. V lost 5 bases, J lost 0 bases, and 8 bases lay in between. Germline V gene lookup returns CDR1 MDHEN and CDR2 SYDVKM. This CDR3 comprises 13 residues. For the CDR3, the DNA is TGTGCCAGCAGTATAACTCCCTCCTACGAGCAGTACTTC. Translating it yields CASSITPSYEQYF.

The CDR3 nucleotides are TGCAGTGCTCGGTCCGGGACAGGGGGCTACGAGCAGTACTTC. Protein: CSARSGTGGYEQYF. The V and J genes are TRBV20-1 and TRBJ2-7; 11 positions agree with TRBD1. The J segment lost 3 bases and the V segment lost 5 bases, leaving 6 bases of the junction unmatched. CDR3 length: 14 amino acids. Germline CDR1 reads DFQATT; CDR2 reads SNEGSKA (reference sequence).